The clone carrying this T cell receptor (beta chain) appeared a few times. Its cognate antigen is unknown. The sample originates from a study of cytomegalovirus exposure and HLA in healthy donors. Findings and limits, study-wide: Prior analysis indicated that the majority of TCR beta V segments exhibited productivity approximately 87% or approximately 30% of the time.

Looked up from germline, CDR1 is SGHNT and CDR2 is YYREEE (reference sequence). CDR3 length: 15 amino acids. After removal of 4 bases from V and 4 bases from J, the junction contained 6 bases not matched to a gene. In the PCR, 60 Vbeta and 13 Jbeta primers were used. The repertoire was sequenced with immunoSEQ multiplex PCR; TCRdb's copy has only in-frame clones and lacks some. The table records roughly 200,000 clones, roughly 9.5% of them present only once. The chain combines TRBV5-4 with TRBJ2-7; 12 nucleotides agree with TRBD2. The sequenced material came from PBMCs. The origin of this receptor is a woman aged 30 to 39 in good health and CMV-seropositive. The CDR3 spells CASSTPGLAGYEQYF. The DNA for the CDR3 is TGTGCCAGCAGCACACCGGGACTAGCGGGTTACGAGCAGTACTTC.